This T cell receptor beta chain emerged from a study of blood T cell repertoires in COVID-19. Study-wide background: The study drew acute and convalescent COVID-19 samples from the United States, Italy and Spain.

Between the trimmed V and J ends, which lost 6 bases and 6 bases, there was a span of 14 bases. CDR1 is MNHNY, CDR2 SVGAGI, per germline (reference sequence). The CDR3 loop spans 13 amino acids. How the authors handled the data: Reference gene primer amplification gave nucleated cell count estimates. Clones were sequenced by immunoSEQ multiplex PCR, and TCRdb holds only the in-frame ones, with some missing. Clonal size and the V and J genes are those of that table, whereas D and trimming came from the DNA. The table has around 190,000 clones, 70% to 80% seen once. The sequence was obtained from a woman aged 50 to 65 with active or convalescent COVID-19. The J gene is TRBJ1-2, the V gene TRBV6-6; D gene ambiguous. Sequencing was done on a sample of peripheral blood. CDR3 residues: CASSFRHYDGYTF. DNA for the CDR3: TGTGCCAGCAGCTTCAGACATTACGATGGCTACACCTTC.